This T cell receptor (beta chain) was profiled in a study of CD8 T cells in Susac syndrome. Study findings and constraints: Among people with Susac, CD8+ clonal expansion was greatest in TEMRA cells and active patients.

The V gene's germline CDR1 is SGHRS and CDR2 YFSETQ. The CDR3 length is 14 residues. Trimming pared 4 bases from V and 0 bases from J, leaving 11 bases between. Both CD4+ and CD8+ T cells were negatively isolated, and TEMRA cells underwent FACS enrichment. RNA totalling roughly 0.5 to 1 ug underwent reverse transcription with random hexamers. One entry per CDR3 protein results from TCRdb running MiXCR on the immunoSEQ multiplex PCR reads. The table shows 95,000 to 150,000 distinct CDR3 sequences, with about 93% occurring only once. Comment on this clonotype: Its cognate antigen is unknown.

The genes are TRBV5-1 and TRBJ2-7; D gene uncertain. The TCR sequence derives from a human donor with Susac syndrome. Sequencing input: CD8+ T cells from PBMCs. The CDR3 spells CASSPERSSYEQYF. The CDR3 region has the DNA TGCGCCAGCAGCCCGGAGAGGAGCTCCTACGAGCAGTACTTC.